A single TCR beta chain is shown here with its context. CDR1 and CDR2 from the germline V gene are MNHEY and SVGEGT. The length of the CDR3 is 13 residues. V shed 5 bases, J shed 7 bases, and the junction held 5 bases outside the gene matches. This sample is part of a study of T cell responses to AZD1222 COVID-19 vaccine. Generated by immunoSEQ multiplex PCR, the TCRdb table keeps only in-frame clones and is missing some. Of over 150,000 clones in the sample, around 94% were seen once. The rearrangement uses TRBV6-2 or TRBV6-3 and TRBJ1-3; 7 positions match TRBD1. The specimen comprised peripheral blood, sampled 28 days after the second AZD1222 dose. This receptor was identified in an adult who received the AZD1222 COVID-19 vaccine. CDR3 nucleotides: TGTGCCAGCAGTCGACAGGGACGGAACACCATATATTTT. It translates to CASSRQGRNTIYF.